These T cell receptor beta chains were read from a single sample in a study of cytomegalovirus exposure and HLA in healthy donors. The protocol was immunoSEQ multiplex PCR, while the TCRdb copy is restricted to in-frame clones and leaves out a portion. This sample yields 120,000 to 150,000 clones, of which just over 70% are seen a single time; approximately 1.6% belongs to the top ten. The sequencing input was PBMCs. The receptors were sampled from a woman aged 25 to 39 in good health and CMV-seronegative. CDR3s include the opening cysteine and the closing phenylalanine or tryptophan. The order of the fields is D gene, J gene, V gene, clone size, CDR3 protein, CDR3 DNA. The D gene is left open where the match is weak. A clone size is listed for some rows: how often the clone was seen (once, few, many), or a class if it is expanded.

D gene: -
J gene: TRBJ1-3
V gene: TRBV6-6
clone size: few
CDR3 protein: CASSEQLYSGNTIYF
CDR3 DNA: TGTGCCAGCAGCGAACAGCTCTACTCTGGAAACACCATATATTTT

D gene: -
J gene: TRBJ2-7
V gene: TRBV7-3
clone size: -
CDR3 protein: CASSLSGGNDEQYF
CDR3 DNA: TGTGCCAGCAGCTTAAGCGGCGGGAACGACGAGCAGTACTTC

D gene: TRBD1
J gene: TRBJ2-2
V gene: TRBV6-5
clone size: -
CDR3 protein: CASSPPGGNTGELFF
CDR3 DNA: TGTGCCAGCAGTCCGCCAGGGGGCAATACCGGGGAGCTGTTTTTT

D gene: -
J gene: TRBJ2-1
V gene: TRBV7-3
clone size: -
CDR3 protein: CASSLLGGGYNEQFF
CDR3 DNA: TGTGCCAGCAGCCTACTAGGGGGGGGATACAATGAGCAGTTCTTC

D gene: TRBD2
J gene: TRBJ2-3
V gene: TRBV6-5
clone size: -
CDR3 protein: CASRRSGGVGDTQYF
CDR3 DNA: TGTGCCAGCAGGCGGAGCGGGGGGGTCGGAGATACGCAGTATTTT

D gene: -
J gene: TRBJ1-1
V gene: TRBV30
clone size: -
CDR3 protein: CAWSPGLGSTEAFF
CDR3 DNA: TGTGCCTGGAGTCCAGGTCTCGGGAGCACTGAAGCTTTCTTT

D gene: -
J gene: TRBJ2-1
V gene: TRBV7-3
clone size: few
CDR3 protein: CASSLYQGPHNEQFF
CDR3 DNA: TGTGCCAGCAGCTTATATCAGGGGCCCCACAATGAGCAGTTCTTC

D gene: -
J gene: TRBJ1-2
V gene: TRBV4-2
clone size: -
CDR3 protein: CASSGQGVGYTF
CDR3 DNA: TGTGCCAGCAGTGGGCAAGGGGTAGGCTACACCTTC

D gene: -
J gene: TRBJ1-1
V gene: TRBV10-3
clone size: few
CDR3 protein: CAISELGEGTEAFF
CDR3 DNA: TGTGCCATCAGTGAGTTAGGGGAAGGCACTGAAGCTTTCTTT

D gene: -
J gene: TRBJ2-4
V gene: TRBV7-3
clone size: -
CDR3 protein: CASSFSENIQYF
CDR3 DNA: TGTGCCAGCAGCTTCAGTGAAAACATTCAGTACTTC

D gene: -
J gene: TRBJ1-2
V gene: TRBV28
clone size: few
CDR3 protein: CANRPAGVDGYTF
CDR3 DNA: TGTGCCAACCGCCCCGCAGGGGTGGATGGCTACACCTTC

D gene: -
J gene: TRBJ2-4
V gene: TRBV9
clone size: -
CDR3 protein: CASSVGEAGRPLIQYF
CDR3 DNA: TGTGCCAGCAGCGTAGGGGAGGCAGGGCGTCCCTTAATTCAGTACTTC

D gene: TRBD2
J gene: TRBJ2-7
V gene: TRBV6-5
clone size: few
CDR3 protein: CASSDSGRHYEQYF
CDR3 DNA: TGTGCCAGCAGTGATAGCGGGAGGCATTACGAGCAGTACTTC

D gene: -
J gene: TRBJ1-5
V gene: TRBV6-5
clone size: -
CDR3 protein: CASSYSHFGQPQHF
CDR3 DNA: TGTGCCAGCAGTTACTCCCACTTCGGTCAGCCCCAGCATTTT

D gene: -
J gene: TRBJ1-4
V gene: TRBV28
clone size: -
CDR3 protein: CASRSGATNEKLFF
CDR3 DNA: TGTGCCAGCAGATCGGGAGCAACTAATGAAAAACTGTTTTTT

D gene: -
J gene: TRBJ2-7
V gene: TRBV2
clone size: -
CDR3 protein: CASSFYEQYF
CDR3 DNA: TGTGCCAGCTCCTTTTACGAGCAGTACTTC

D gene: TRBD1
J gene: TRBJ2-3
V gene: TRBV9
clone size: few
CDR3 protein: CASSLQGAPTQYF
CDR3 DNA: TGTGCCAGCAGCTTGCAGGGGGCCCCGACGCAGTATTTT

D gene: TRBD1
J gene: TRBJ1-2
V gene: TRBV6-5
clone size: -
CDR3 protein: CASRPTGDRGYTF
CDR3 DNA: TGTGCCAGCAGACCTACAGGGGATCGTGGCTACACCTTC

D gene: TRBD2
J gene: TRBJ2-2
V gene: TRBV11-1
clone size: -
CDR3 protein: CASSPRSTSGNTGELFF
CDR3 DNA: TGTGCCAGCAGCCCTAGGTCGACTAGCGGTAACACCGGGGAGCTGTTTTTT

D gene: -
J gene: TRBJ2-2
V gene: TRBV7-7
clone size: few
CDR3 protein: CASSLGAGQTGELFF
CDR3 DNA: TGTGCTAGCAGCCTGGGGGCCGGGCAAACCGGGGAGCTGTTTTTT

D gene: -
J gene: TRBJ1-4
V gene: TRBV6-1
clone size: few
CDR3 protein: CASSSRPGRGLFF
CDR3 DNA: TGTGCCAGCAGTTCCCGCCCCGGCCGAGGACTGTTTTTT

D gene: -
J gene: TRBJ1-2
V gene: TRBV7-9
clone size: -
CDR3 protein: CASSLTVYGYTF
CDR3 DNA: TGTGCCAGCAGCTTAACAGTCTATGGCTACACCTTC

D gene: TRBD1
J gene: TRBJ2-7
V gene: TRBV7-6
clone size: -
CDR3 protein: CASSLAPKGDREREQYF
CDR3 DNA: TGTGCCAGCAGCTTAGCTCCCAAGGGGGACAGGGAACGCGAGCAGTACTTC

D gene: -
J gene: TRBJ2-7
V gene: TRBV28
clone size: -
CDR3 protein: CASRKGYYEQYF
CDR3 DNA: TGTGCCAGCAGGAAGGGGTACTACGAGCAGTACTTC

D gene: -
J gene: TRBJ2-1
V gene: TRBV13
clone size: -
CDR3 protein: CASSFNLRRSYNEQFF
CDR3 DNA: TGTGCCAGCAGCTTCAATCTCCGGAGGAGCTACAATGAGCAGTTCTTC

D gene: -
J gene: TRBJ2-1
V gene: TRBV11-3
clone size: -
CDR3 protein: CASSLGPGNEQFF
CDR3 DNA: TGTGCCAGCAGCTTAGGTCCGGGAAATGAGCAGTTCTTC

D gene: -
J gene: TRBJ1-6
V gene: TRBV2
clone size: -
CDR3 protein: CASKQNYNSPLHF
CDR3 DNA: TGTGCCAGCAAACAGAACTATAATTCACCCCTCCACTTT

D gene: TRBD1
J gene: TRBJ1-2
V gene: TRBV5-6
clone size: -
CDR3 protein: CASSRDRGLSYGYTF
CDR3 DNA: TGTGCCAGCAGCCGAGACAGGGGGTTGAGCTATGGCTACACCTTC

D gene: TRBD1
J gene: TRBJ1-4
V gene: TRBV28
clone size: once
CDR3 protein: CASSQDLGGGEKLFF
CDR3 DNA: TGTGCCAGCAGCCAGGATCTAGGGGGCGGTGAAAAACTGTTTTTT

D gene: TRBD2
J gene: TRBJ2-5
V gene: TRBV5-5
clone size: -
CDR3 protein: CASSLAVLAGQETQYF
CDR3 DNA: TGTGCCAGCAGCTTGGCCGTGCTAGCGGGGCAAGAGACCCAGTACTTC

D gene: TRBD1
J gene: TRBJ1-5
V gene: TRBV6-5
clone size: -
CDR3 protein: CASRGTGGQPQHF
CDR3 DNA: TGTGCCAGCAGAGGGACAGGGGGTCAGCCCCAGCATTTT

D gene: TRBD1
J gene: TRBJ1-5
V gene: TRBV18
clone size: -
CDR3 protein: CASSPPRAGGSNQPQHF
CDR3 DNA: TGTGCCAGCTCACCTCCTAGGGCAGGGGGGAGCAATCAGCCCCAGCATTTT

D gene: -
J gene: TRBJ1-1
V gene: TRBV6-6
clone size: once
CDR3 protein: CASSYSQSQGLTGAFF
CDR3 DNA: TGTGCCAGCAGTTACTCGCAGAGTCAGGGGCTCACTGGAGCTTTCTTT

D gene: -
J gene: TRBJ1-2
V gene: TRBV23-1
clone size: -
CDR3 protein: CASSQGIGRGYTF
CDR3 DNA: TGCGCCAGCAGTCAAGGCATAGGGAGGGGCTACACCTTC

D gene: -
J gene: TRBJ1-5
V gene: TRBV11-2
clone size: -
CDR3 protein: CASSLRDNQPQHF
CDR3 DNA: TGTGCCAGCAGCTTGAGGGATAATCAGCCCCAGCATTTT

D gene: -
J gene: TRBJ1-5
V gene: TRBV27
clone size: -
CDR3 protein: CASSLLGPGGPQHF
CDR3 DNA: TGTGCCAGCAGTTTATTAGGGCCCGGAGGGCCCCAGCATTTT

D gene: -
J gene: TRBJ2-5
V gene: TRBV19
clone size: -
CDR3 protein: CASSKLDQETQYF
CDR3 DNA: TGTGCCAGTAGTAAACTAGACCAAGAGACCCAGTACTTC

D gene: -
J gene: TRBJ1-1
V gene: TRBV4-1
clone size: few
CDR3 protein: CASSQMTSKEAFF
CDR3 DNA: TGCGCCAGCAGCCAAATGACAAGTAAAGAAGCTTTCTTT

D gene: -
J gene: TRBJ1-5
V gene: TRBV21-1
clone size: few
CDR3 protein: CASSNSLIQGNQPQHF
CDR3 DNA: TGTGCCAGCAGCAATTCCCTAATTCAGGGAAATCAGCCCCAGCATTTT

D gene: -
J gene: TRBJ1-2
V gene: TRBV9
clone size: -
CDR3 protein: CASSRGYGYTF
CDR3 DNA: TGTGCCAGCAGCCGGGGTTATGGCTACACCTTC

D gene: -
J gene: TRBJ1-1
V gene: TRBV28
clone size: -
CDR3 protein: CASHLSTGMNTEAFF
CDR3 DNA: TGTGCCAGCCACCTATCCACAGGGATGAACACTGAAGCTTTCTTT

D gene: -
J gene: TRBJ1-2
V gene: TRBV6-5
clone size: -
CDR3 protein: CASSYNGEYGYTF
CDR3 DNA: TGTGCCAGCAGTTACAACGGAGAATATGGCTACACCTTC

D gene: TRBD2
J gene: TRBJ2-7
V gene: TRBV28
clone size: -
CDR3 protein: CASSLSPGGSYEQYF
CDR3 DNA: TGTGCCAGCAGTTTATCACCGGGGGGATCCTACGAGCAGTACTTC

D gene: TRBD2
J gene: TRBJ2-7
V gene: TRBV2
clone size: -
CDR3 protein: CASSDPGLRLAGEDASYEQYF
CDR3 DNA: TGTGCCAGCAGTGATCCAGGGTTGAGACTAGCGGGAGAAGACGCATCCTACGAGCAGTACTTC

D gene: -
J gene: TRBJ1-1
V gene: TRBV7-9
clone size: -
CDR3 protein: CASSPRREGALGAFF
CDR3 DNA: TGTGCCAGCAGCCCTCGACGTGAAGGGGCTCTGGGAGCTTTCTTT

D gene: TRBD2
J gene: TRBJ2-7
V gene: TRBV5-1
clone size: -
CDR3 protein: CASSLTGQLAGVVEQYF
CDR3 DNA: TGCGCCAGCAGCTTGACGGGCCAACTAGCGGGAGTGGTTGAGCAGTACTTC

D gene: TRBD1
J gene: TRBJ2-3
V gene: TRBV7-8
clone size: -
CDR3 protein: CASSFRGRRDTQYF
CDR3 DNA: TGTGCCAGCAGCTTCAGGGGGCGGAGAGATACGCAGTATTTT

D gene: -
J gene: TRBJ2-6
V gene: TRBV4-1
clone size: -
CDR3 protein: CASSQDEGRFSGANVLTF
CDR3 DNA: TGCGCCAGCAGCCAAGATGAGGGTCGGTTCTCTGGGGCCAACGTCCTGACTTTC

D gene: -
J gene: TRBJ1-1
V gene: TRBV28
clone size: -
CDR3 protein: CASSHNIEAFF
CDR3 DNA: TGTGCCAGCAGCCACAACATTGAAGCTTTCTTT

D gene: TRBD1
J gene: TRBJ1-1
V gene: TRBV6-1
clone size: -
CDR3 protein: CASTGQGAAFTEAFF
CDR3 DNA: TGTGCCAGCACGGGACAGGGGGCGGCGTTCACTGAAGCTTTCTTT

D gene: TRBD1
J gene: TRBJ2-3
V gene: TRBV4-1
clone size: -
CDR3 protein: CASSQEQGSTSTDTQYF
CDR3 DNA: TGCGCCAGCAGCCAAGAACAGGGGTCCACTAGCACAGATACGCAGTATTTT

D gene: TRBD2
J gene: TRBJ2-3
V gene: TRBV6-1
clone size: -
CDR3 protein: CASSGRGGDTDTQYF
CDR3 DNA: TGTGCCAGCAGTGGACGGGGGGGGGACACAGATACGCAGTATTTT

D gene: -
J gene: TRBJ1-6
V gene: TRBV5-6
clone size: -
CDR3 protein: CASSLSRGGRGPLHF
CDR3 DNA: TGTGCCAGCAGCTTGAGTCGCGGCGGGAGAGGACCCCTCCACTTT

D gene: TRBD1
J gene: TRBJ1-2
V gene: TRBV7-9
clone size: -
CDR3 protein: CSSSPKGGQGYGYTF
CDR3 DNA: TGTTCCAGCAGCCCTAAAGGGGGACAGGGCTATGGCTACACCTTC

D gene: TRBD1
J gene: TRBJ2-6
V gene: TRBV19
clone size: once
CDR3 protein: CASSITGAGGANVLTF
CDR3 DNA: TGTGCCAGTAGTATTACAGGGGCTGGAGGGGCCAACGTCCTGACTTTC

D gene: -
J gene: TRBJ2-7
V gene: TRBV19
clone size: -
CDR3 protein: CASSIMGSTGEQYF
CDR3 DNA: TGTGCCAGTAGTATAATGGGGAGTACGGGCGAGCAGTACTTC

D gene: TRBD1
J gene: TRBJ1-1
V gene: TRBV19
clone size: -
CDR3 protein: CASSSGGQGRTEAFF
CDR3 DNA: TGTGCCAGTAGTAGTGGAGGACAGGGGAGGACTGAAGCTTTCTTT

D gene: -
J gene: TRBJ1-4
V gene: TRBV6-1
clone size: -
CDR3 protein: CASGEANEKLFF
CDR3 DNA: TGTGCCAGCGGGGAGGCTAATGAAAAACTGTTTTTT

D gene: TRBD1
J gene: TRBJ2-7
V gene: TRBV7-3
clone size: -
CDR3 protein: CASSLTPGGPYYEQYF
CDR3 DNA: TGTGCCAGCAGCTTAACCCCAGGGGGTCCCTACTACGAGCAGTACTTC